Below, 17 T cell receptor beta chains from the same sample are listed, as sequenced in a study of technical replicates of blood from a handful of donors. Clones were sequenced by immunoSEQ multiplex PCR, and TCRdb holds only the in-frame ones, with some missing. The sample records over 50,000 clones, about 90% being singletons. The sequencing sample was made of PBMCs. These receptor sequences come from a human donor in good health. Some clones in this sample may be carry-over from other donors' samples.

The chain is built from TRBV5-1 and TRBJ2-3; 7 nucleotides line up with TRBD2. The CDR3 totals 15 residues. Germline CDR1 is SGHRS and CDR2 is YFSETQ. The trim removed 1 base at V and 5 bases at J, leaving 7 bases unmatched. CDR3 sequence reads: CASSLTGASGDTQYF. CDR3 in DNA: TGCGCCAGCAGCTTGACGGGCGCTAGCGGAGATACGCAGTATTTT.

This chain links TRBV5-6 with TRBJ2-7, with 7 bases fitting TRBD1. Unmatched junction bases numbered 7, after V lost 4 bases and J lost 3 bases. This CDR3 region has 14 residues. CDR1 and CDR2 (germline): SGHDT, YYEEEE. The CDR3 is CASSRGDSHYEQYF. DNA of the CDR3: TGTGCCAGCAGCCGTGGGGACAGCCACTACGAGCAGTACTTC.

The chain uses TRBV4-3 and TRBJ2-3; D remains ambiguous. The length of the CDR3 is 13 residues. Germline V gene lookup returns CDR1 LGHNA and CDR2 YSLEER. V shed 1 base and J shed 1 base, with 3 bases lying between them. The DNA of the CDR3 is TGCGCCAGCAGCCAAGCTGGCACAGATACGCAGTATTTT. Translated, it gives CASSQAGTDTQYF.

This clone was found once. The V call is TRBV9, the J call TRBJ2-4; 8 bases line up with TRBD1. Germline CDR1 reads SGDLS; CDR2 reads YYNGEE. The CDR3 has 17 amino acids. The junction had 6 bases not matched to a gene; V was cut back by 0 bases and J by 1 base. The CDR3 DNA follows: TGTGCCAGCAGCGTAGAAGGACAGGGAATGGCCAAAAACATTCAGTACTTC. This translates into CASSVEGQGMAKNIQYF.

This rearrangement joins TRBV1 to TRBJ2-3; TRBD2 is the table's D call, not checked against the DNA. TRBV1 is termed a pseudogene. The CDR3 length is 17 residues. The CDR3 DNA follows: TGCACCAGCAGCCAGGTCCGTAGCGGGGGGATACGAGATACGCAGTATTTT. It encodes CTSSQVRSGGIRDTQYF.

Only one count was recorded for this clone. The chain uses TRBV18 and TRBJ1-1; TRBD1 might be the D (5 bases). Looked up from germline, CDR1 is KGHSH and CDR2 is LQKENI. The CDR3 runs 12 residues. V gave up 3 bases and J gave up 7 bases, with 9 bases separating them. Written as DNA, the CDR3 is TGTGCCAGCTCACCGCTCCAGGGTGAAGCTTTCTTT. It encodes CASSPLQGEAFF.

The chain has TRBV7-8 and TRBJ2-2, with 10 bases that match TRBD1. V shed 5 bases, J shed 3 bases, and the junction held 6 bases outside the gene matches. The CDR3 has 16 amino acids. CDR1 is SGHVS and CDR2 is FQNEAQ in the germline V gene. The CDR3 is CASSRWTGGDTGELFF. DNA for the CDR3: TGTGCCAGCAGCCGATGGACAGGGGGGGACACCGGGGAGCTGTTTTTT.

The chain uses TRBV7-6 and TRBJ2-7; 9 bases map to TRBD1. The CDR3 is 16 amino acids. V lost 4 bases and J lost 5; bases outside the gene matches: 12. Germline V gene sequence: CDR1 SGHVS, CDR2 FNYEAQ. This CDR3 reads CASSSRGQGKENEQYF. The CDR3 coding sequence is TGTGCCAGCAGCTCCCGCGGACAGGGGAAGGAAAACGAGCAGTACTTC.

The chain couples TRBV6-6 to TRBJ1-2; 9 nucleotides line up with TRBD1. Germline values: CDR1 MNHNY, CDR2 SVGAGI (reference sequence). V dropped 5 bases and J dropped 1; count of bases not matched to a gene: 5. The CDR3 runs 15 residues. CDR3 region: CASSRTGGGNYGYTF. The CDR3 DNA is TGTGCCAGCAGTAGAACAGGGGGCGGTAACTATGGCTACACCTTC.

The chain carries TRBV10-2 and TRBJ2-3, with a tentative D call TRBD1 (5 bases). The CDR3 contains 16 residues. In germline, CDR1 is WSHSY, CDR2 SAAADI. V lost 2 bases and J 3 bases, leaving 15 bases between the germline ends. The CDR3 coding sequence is TGCGCCAGCAGTGAGAGGGGATTGACGCTAACAGATACGCAGTATTTT. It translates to CASSERGLTLTDTQYF.

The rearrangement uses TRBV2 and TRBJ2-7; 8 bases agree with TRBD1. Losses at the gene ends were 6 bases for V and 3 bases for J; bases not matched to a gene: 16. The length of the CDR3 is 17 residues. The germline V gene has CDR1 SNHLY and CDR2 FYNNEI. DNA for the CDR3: TGTGCCAGCAGACGGACAGGGACATCAATGTTAGGCTACGAGCAGTACTTC. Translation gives CASRRTGTSMLGYEQYF. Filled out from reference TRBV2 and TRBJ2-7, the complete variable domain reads EPEVTQTPSHQVTQMGQEVILRCVPISNHLYFYWYRQILGQKVEFLVSFYNNEISEKSEIFDDQFSVERPDGSNFTLKIRSTKLEDSAMYFCASRRTGTSMLGYEQYFGPGTRLTVT.

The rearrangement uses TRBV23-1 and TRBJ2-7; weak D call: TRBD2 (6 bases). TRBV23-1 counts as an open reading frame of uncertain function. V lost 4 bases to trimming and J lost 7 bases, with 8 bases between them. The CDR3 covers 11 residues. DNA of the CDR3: TGCGCCAGCAGTCCGGCGGGGGAGCAGTACTTC. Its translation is CASSPAGEQYF.

Here the CDR3 reads CASSQFPETPETQYF. CDR3 coding DNA: TGTGCCAGCAGCCAATTTCCGGAGACCCCAGAGACCCAGTACTTC. The chain joins TRBV4-2 to TRBJ2-5; no definite D call. Trimming removed 2 bases from V and 4 bases from J, with 14 bases in between. Germline loops: CDR1 LGHNA, CDR2 YNFKEQ. This CDR3 is 15 amino acids long.

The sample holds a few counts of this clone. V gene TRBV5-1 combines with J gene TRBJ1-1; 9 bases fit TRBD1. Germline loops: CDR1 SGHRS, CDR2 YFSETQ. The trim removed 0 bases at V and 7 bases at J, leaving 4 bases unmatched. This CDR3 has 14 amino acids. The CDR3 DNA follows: TGCGCCAGCAGCTTGGGGGGACAGGGCCTTGAAGCTTTCTTT. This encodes CASSLGGQGLEAFF.

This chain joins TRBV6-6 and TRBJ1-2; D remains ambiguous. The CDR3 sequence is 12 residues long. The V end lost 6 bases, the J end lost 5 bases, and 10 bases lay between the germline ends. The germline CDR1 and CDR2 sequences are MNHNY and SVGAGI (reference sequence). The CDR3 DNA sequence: TGTGCCAGCAGGTCGGTTGAGTATGGCTACACCTTC. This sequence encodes CASRSVEYGYTF.

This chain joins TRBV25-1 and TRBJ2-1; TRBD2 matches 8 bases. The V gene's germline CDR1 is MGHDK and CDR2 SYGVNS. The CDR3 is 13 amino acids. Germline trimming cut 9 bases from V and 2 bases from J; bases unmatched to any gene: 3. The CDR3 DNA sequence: TGTGCCAGACCGGGGGGGCCCTACAATGAGCAGTTCTTC. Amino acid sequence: CARPGGPYNEQFF.

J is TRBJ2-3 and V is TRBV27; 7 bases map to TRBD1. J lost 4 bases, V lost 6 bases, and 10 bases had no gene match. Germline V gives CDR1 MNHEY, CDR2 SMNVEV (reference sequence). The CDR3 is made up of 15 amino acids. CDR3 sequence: CASSSDRAQADTQYF. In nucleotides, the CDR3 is TGTGCCAGCAGCTCCGACAGGGCTCAAGCAGATACGCAGTATTTT.